This record looks at one TCR beta chain sequence and its context. What it binds is not known. In every patient, relapse followed autologous stem cell transplantation, while exposure to brentuximab vedotin differed. The assay was immunoSEQ multiplex PCR, and TCRdb's table has in-frame clones only and misses some. The data contain tens of thousands of clones, 85% to 90% of them seen just once; the ten biggest clones take up approximately 9%. These data belong to a study of PD-1 blockade in classical Hodgkin lymphoma. Findings and limits, study-wide: CD8+ TCR diversity did not rise significantly by C4D1, unlike CD4+. Reasons behind the repertoire differences stay unclear, perhaps disease activity or earlier therapy.

The CDR3 sequence is 17 residues long. This receptor was identified in a human donor with classical Hodgkin lymphoma. Sample: peripheral blood mononuclear cells (PBMCs), taken at baseline. The chain employs TRBV1 and TRBJ2-1; the table calls TRBD1, which could not be checked here. TRBV1 represents a pseudogene. The CDR3 nucleotides read TGCACCAGCAGCCAAGATTTCCGGGACAGGGGGGCCCATGAGCAGTTCTTC. Encoded protein: CTSSQDFRDRGAHEQFF.